This T cell receptor beta chain is from a study of blood T cell repertoires in COVID-19. Germline V gives CDR1 SQVTM, CDR2 ANQGSEA. This CDR3 spans 14 amino acids. V lost 2 bases and J 1 base, leaving 11 bases between the germline ends. Participants' own reports of clinical history determined their cohort assignment. Two negative PCRs, clearance, or symptom resolution were required of recovered Cohort 3 donors. Profiling relied on immunoSEQ multiplex PCR, and the TCRdb table lists in-frame clones only, not all of them. This table has some 500,000 clones, 88% appearing once. The chain employs TRBV29-1 and TRBJ1-1, with D perhaps TRBD1 (5 bases). The sequence came from a middle-aged woman who had recovered from COVID-19. The sequencing input was PBMCs or T cells enriched from blood (not recorded which). Written as DNA, the CDR3 is TGCAGCGTTGAATCCCTGACAGCGAACACTGAAGCTTTCTTT. Protein sequence: CSVESLTANTEAFF.